This TCR beta chain was captured by sequencing in a study of early T cells in non-severe SARS-CoV-2 infection (dated by TCRdb to 2020 to 2023). As for the study more broadly: Because TCR sequencing relied on bulk RNA taken from unsorted whole blood, pairing of alpha and beta chains was not possible.

The library relied on 5' RACE. TCRdb names NextSeq 500 as the instrument used. To correct for sequencing error and PCR bias, the TCR library protocol tagged individual cDNA molecules with unique molecular identifiers. Both TCR alpha and beta chains were sequenced, and tight co-correlation was observed between alpha and beta sequence abundances in each sample. On the study's bioinformatics: Decombinator V4 was used to perform V gene, J gene and CDR3 annotation of TCR sequences. Expanded TCRs were defined as changing significantly between any two time points under a Poisson model with p below 0.0001. TCR abundances were normalised to the total number of TCRs sequenced per sample and expressed as counts per million. MAIT TCRs were defined by TRAV1-2 paired with TRAJ12, TRAJ20 or TRAJ33, and iNKT TCRs by TRAV10 paired with TRAJ18. A search of VDJdb, accessed on 1 November 2021, was run for TCRs annotated to CMV, EBV and SARS-CoV-2, with TCRs annotated for multiple antigens excluded. TCRdb reworked the public reads: Q25 trimming with fastp, MiXCR clone assembly, productive beta chains retained. Each record represents a unique CDR3 protein, reported with the most common genes and DNA among its rows. V and J calls and clone size were set by TCRdb, not the authors. This sample gives roughly 80,000 distinct CDR3 sequences in total; about 16% of them show up just once. The top ten clonotypes cover about 3% of the sample.

The germline V gene (reference sequence) supplies CDR1 DFQATT and CDR2 SNEGSKA. From the cysteine through the phenylalanine, the CDR3 covers 11 amino acids. Just the 33-base CDR3 DNA is kept, in frame starting at base 1. At the junction V is shortened by 3 bases and J by 4 bases, with 6 bases in between. Summary of the overall study and its limitations: VDJdb matching was skewed toward anti-spike CD8 responses and likely underestimated virus-specific expansions by missing private and CD4 specificities.

A case-control design nested within a healthcare worker cohort in London, UK, was used, with weekly nasopharyngeal swab PCR tests and blood sampling performed. Healthcare workers were recruited during the week of the UK lockdown, between 23 and 31 March 2020, and followed weekly for up to about 15 weeks. In regard to this clonotype: Its antigen is still unknown. It has no much larger one-base neighbor in the sample; base qualities were not kept.

Sequenced: whole blood. The chain employs TRBV20-1 and TRBJ2-5, with the D gene too uncertain to name. This TCR came from an adult who was a healthcare worker with PCR-confirmed SARS-CoV-2 infection or an uninfected control (not recorded which). The nucleotide sequence is TGCAGTGCTAGGCCAGTAGAGACCCAGTACTTC. Translated, this gives CSARPVETQYF.